This T cell receptor (beta chain) derives from a study of beta chain features in type 1 diabetes. All of the isolated RNA was reverse transcribed, so expressed TCRB transcripts were sequenced. The protocol was immunoSEQ multiplex PCR, while the TCRdb copy is restricted to in-frame clones and leaves out a portion. The sample has over 150,000 clones; about 9.4% are singletons. Study-wide results and limits: In every one of the four CD4+ subsets, TCRB CDR3s were moderately but significantly shorter in Type 1 diabetes patients. Possible PCR preference for shorter templates applied equally to patients and controls.

About this clone: As yet, its antigen is unknown.

Per the germline V gene, CDR1 is SQVTM and CDR2 is ANQGSEA. V lost 5 bases, J lost 2 bases, and 12 bases lay in between. This CDR3 comprises 14 residues. CD4+ cells of the naive, central memory, regulatory and stem cell-like memory types were sorted via CD45RO/CCR7/CD25/CD127/CD95/CD27. The receptor comes from a man aged 30 to 39 with type 1 diabetes. The sequenced sample was central memory CD4+ T cells from blood. The rearrangement joins TRBV29-1 to TRBJ1-4; tentatively, D is TRBD1 (6 bases). CDR3: CSVLRQDTNEKLFF. The CDR3 DNA reads as TGCAGCGTTCTACGACAGGACACTAATGAAAAACTGTTTTTT.